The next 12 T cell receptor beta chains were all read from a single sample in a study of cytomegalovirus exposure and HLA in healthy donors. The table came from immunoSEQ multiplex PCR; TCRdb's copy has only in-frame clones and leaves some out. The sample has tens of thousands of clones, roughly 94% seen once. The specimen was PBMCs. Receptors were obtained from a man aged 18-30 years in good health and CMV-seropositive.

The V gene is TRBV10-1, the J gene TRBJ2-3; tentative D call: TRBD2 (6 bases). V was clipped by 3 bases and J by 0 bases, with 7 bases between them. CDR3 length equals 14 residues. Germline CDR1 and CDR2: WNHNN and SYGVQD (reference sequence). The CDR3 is CASSDSGSTDTQYF. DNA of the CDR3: TGCGCCAGCAGTGATAGCGGAAGCACAGATACGCAGTATTTT.

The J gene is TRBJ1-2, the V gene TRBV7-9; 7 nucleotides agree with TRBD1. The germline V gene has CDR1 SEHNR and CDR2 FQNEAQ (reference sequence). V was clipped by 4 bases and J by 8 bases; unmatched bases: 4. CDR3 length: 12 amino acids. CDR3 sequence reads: CASSSGTDGYTF. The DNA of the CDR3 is TGTGCCAGCAGCTCGGGGACAGACGGCTACACCTTC.

The CDR3 DNA sequence: TGTGCCAGTAGTACCCAGAAGCAAGAGACCCAGTACTTC. Translating gives CASSTQKQETQYF. The V and J genes are TRBV19 and TRBJ2-5; no reliable D call. This CDR3 region has 13 residues. V lost 4 bases to trimming and J lost 2 bases, with 8 bases between them. Germline lookup yields CDR1 LNHDA and CDR2 SQIVND (reference sequence). Full variable domain (remainder filled in from reference TRBV19 and TRBJ2-5): DGGITQSPKYLFRKEGQNVTLSCEQNLNHDAMYWYRQDPGQGLRLIYYSQIVNDFQKGDIAEGYSVSREKKESFPLTVTSAQKNPTAFYLCASSTQKQETQYFGPGTRLLVL.

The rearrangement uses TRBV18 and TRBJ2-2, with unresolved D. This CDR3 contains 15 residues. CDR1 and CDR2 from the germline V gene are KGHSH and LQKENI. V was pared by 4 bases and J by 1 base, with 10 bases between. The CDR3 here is CASSLVRRNTGELFF. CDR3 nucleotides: TGTGCCAGCTCACTTGTAAGGAGGAACACCGGGGAGCTGTTTTTT. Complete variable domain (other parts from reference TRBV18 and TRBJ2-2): NAGVMQNPRHLVRRRGQEARLRCSPMKGHSHVYWYRQLPEEGLKFMVYLQKENIIDESGMPKERFSAEFPKEGPSILRIQQVVRGDSAAYFCASSLVRRNTGELFFGEGSRLTVL.

The CDR3 loop is CASSVTEGVADTQYF. The CDR3 DNA is TGTGCCAGCAGCGTGACCGAGGGGGTGGCAGATACGCAGTATTTT. V gene TRBV9 combines with J gene TRBJ2-3, with D perhaps matching TRBD1 (6 bases). Germline V gene lookup returns CDR1 SGDLS and CDR2 YYNGEE. Trimming cost V 2 bases and J 4 bases, with 14 bases left between them. CDR3 length: 15 residues.

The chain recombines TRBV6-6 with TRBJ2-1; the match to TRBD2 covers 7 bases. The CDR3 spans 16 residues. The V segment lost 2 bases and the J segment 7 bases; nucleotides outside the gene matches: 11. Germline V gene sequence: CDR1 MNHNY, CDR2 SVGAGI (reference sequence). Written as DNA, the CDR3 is TGTGCCAGCAGTTACGGGGAGGGAAGGTGGGGGAATGAGCAGTTCTTC. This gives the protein CASSYGEGRWGNEQFF.

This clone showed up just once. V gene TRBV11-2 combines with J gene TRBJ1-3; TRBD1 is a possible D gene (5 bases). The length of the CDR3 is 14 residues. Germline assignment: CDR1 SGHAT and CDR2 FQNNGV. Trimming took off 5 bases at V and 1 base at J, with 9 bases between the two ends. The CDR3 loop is CASSRQLSGNTIYF. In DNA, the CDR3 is TGTGCCAGCAGCCGACAGCTATCTGGAAACACCATATATTTT.

The CDR3 reads CASSNSGYGYTF. In DNA form, the CDR3 reads TGTGCCAGCAGCAACAGCGGCTATGGCTACACCTTC. The chain joins TRBV5-6 to TRBJ1-2; no reliable D call. This CDR3 is built from 12 residues. The germline V gene has CDR1 SGHDT and CDR2 YYEEEE. V was trimmed by 4 bases and J by 4 bases, leaving 8 bases between them.

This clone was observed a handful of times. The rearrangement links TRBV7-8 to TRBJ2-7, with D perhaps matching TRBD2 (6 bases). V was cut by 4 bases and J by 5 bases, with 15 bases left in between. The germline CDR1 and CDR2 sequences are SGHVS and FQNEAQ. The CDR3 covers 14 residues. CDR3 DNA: TGTGCCAGCAGCTCCCGGACGGGAGACCACGAGCAGTACTTC. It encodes CASSSRTGDHEQYF.

The CDR3 nucleotides read TGTGCCAGCAGCCAAGAGACTAGCGGGGGGGGCTACAATGAGCAGTTCTTC. Its protein product is CASSQETSGGGYNEQFF. This sequence joins TRBV4-2 and TRBJ2-1; 14 nucleotides agree with TRBD2. The CDR3 totals 17 residues. Per germline, CDR1 LGHNA and CDR2 YNFKEQ. V was pared by 0 bases and J by 3 bases, with 1 base of the junction left unmatched.

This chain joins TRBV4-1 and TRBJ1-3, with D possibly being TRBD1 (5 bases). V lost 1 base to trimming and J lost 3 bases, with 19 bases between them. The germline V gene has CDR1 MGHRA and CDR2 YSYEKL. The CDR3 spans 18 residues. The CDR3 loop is CASSQGMNGATGGNTIYF. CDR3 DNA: TGCGCCAGCAGCCAAGGGATGAATGGGGCGACGGGTGGAAACACCATATATTTT.

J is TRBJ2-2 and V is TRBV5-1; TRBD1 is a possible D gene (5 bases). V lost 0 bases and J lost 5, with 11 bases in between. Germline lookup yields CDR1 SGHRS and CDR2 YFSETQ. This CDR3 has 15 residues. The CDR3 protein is CASSLDSAGTGELFF. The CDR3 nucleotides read TGCGCCAGCAGCTTGGATTCCGCAGGGACCGGGGAGCTGTTTTTT.